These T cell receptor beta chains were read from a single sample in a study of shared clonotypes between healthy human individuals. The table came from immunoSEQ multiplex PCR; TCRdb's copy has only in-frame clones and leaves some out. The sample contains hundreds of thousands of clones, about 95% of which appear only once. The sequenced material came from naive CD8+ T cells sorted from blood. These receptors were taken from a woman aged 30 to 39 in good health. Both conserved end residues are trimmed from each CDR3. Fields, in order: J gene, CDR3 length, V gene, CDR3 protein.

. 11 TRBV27 ASGRDTIYEQY
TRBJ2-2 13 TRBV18 ASSPADSGDGELF
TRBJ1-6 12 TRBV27 ASGLGTVDSPLH
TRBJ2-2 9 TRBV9 ASSATGELF
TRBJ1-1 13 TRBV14 ASSPPGPRSTEAF
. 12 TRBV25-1 ASSPGRWFDEQY
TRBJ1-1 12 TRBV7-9 ASSPRTGRTEAF
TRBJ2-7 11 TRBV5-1 ASSLRTDYEQY
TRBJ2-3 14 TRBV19 ASSIDGGLSTDTQY
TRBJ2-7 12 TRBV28 ASSRPLGSYEQY
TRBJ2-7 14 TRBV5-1 ASSLTGLTGSYEQY
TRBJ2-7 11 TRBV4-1 ASSQVGLYEQY
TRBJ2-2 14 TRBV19 ASSMQLAGATGELF
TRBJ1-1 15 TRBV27 ASSLSWAGWPNTEAF
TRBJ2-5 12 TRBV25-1 ASSGLAVQETQY
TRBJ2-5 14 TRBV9 ASSGWTSGTGETQY
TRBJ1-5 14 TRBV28 ASSLWPDRSYQPQH
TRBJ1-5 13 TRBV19 ASSLDRAGNQPQH
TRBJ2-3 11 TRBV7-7 ASSRTSGDTQY
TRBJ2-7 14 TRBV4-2 ASSLRGHPSSYEQY
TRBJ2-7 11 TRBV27 ASSLSGGHEQY
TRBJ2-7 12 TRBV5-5 ASSLEGGGYEQY
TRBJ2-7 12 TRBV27 ASSAGTGGFEQY
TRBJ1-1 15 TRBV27 ASSSPDRLDRITEAF
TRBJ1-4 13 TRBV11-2 ASSLDISTNEKLF
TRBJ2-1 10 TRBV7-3 ASSSGQNEQF
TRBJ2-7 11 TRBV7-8 ASSLAVRYEQY
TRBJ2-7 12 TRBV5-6 ASSGRDFPYEQY
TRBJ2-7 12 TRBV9 ASSVGLPSHEQY
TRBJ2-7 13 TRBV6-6 ASSPRDRGRYEQY
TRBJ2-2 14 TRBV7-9 ASSLDQSPHTGELF
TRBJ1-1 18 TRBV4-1 ASSRENPGPRSNMNTEAF
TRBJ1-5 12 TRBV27 ASSFGRVGQPQH
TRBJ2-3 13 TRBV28 ASSLSLGDTDTQY
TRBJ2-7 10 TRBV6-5 ASSLGRDEQY
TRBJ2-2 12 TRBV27 ASSFAGNRWELF
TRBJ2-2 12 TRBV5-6 ASSPDLNTGELF
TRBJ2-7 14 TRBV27 ASSLSPPYSSYEQY
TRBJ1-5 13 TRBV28 ASRNTGYSNQPQH
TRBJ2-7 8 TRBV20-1 SARDIGQY
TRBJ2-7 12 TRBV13 ASSFQGAGYEQY
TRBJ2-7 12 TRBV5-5 ASSWDRGFYEQY
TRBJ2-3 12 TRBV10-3 AISVSGSTDTQY
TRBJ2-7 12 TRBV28 ASFETGTAYEQY
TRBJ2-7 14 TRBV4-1 ASSQVPTGLANEQY
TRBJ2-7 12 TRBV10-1 ASSSGQSPYEQY
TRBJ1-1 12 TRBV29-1 SVEGKTAEPQAF